These 8 T cell receptor beta chains originate from one sample sequenced in a study of OX40 agonist ivuxolimab in advanced cancers. Produced via immunoSEQ multiplex PCR; TCRdb's table is partial and in-frame only. The table shows tens of thousands of clones, with about 88% occurring only once. The source was CD4+ or CD8+ T cells sorted from blood, collected in a trial of the OX40 agonist ivuxolimab. All receptors derive from an adult with an advanced solid tumor such as melanoma, head and neck, liver or kidney cancer.

The chain recombines TRBV30 with TRBJ2-2, with D possibly TRBD1 on 5 matching bases. The CDR3 is 14 residues long. Looked up from germline, CDR1 is GTSNPN and CDR2 is SVGIG (reference sequence). Trimming shortened V by 5 bases and J by 4 bases, and 14 bases separated the two germline ends. CDR3 residues: CAWQGLIGTGELFF. DNA for the CDR3: TGTGCCTGGCAGGGATTGATAGGCACCGGGGAGCTGTTTTTT.

This clone was counted a few times. The chain couples TRBV11-3 to TRBJ2-3; D might be TRBD2 (5 bases). This CDR3 has 15 residues. CDR1 and CDR2 (germline): SGHNT, YENEEA. Trimming left V 4 bases short and J 1 base short, with 12 bases between. CDR3 amino acids: CASSSRGSGTDTQYF. In nucleotides, the CDR3 is TGTGCCAGCAGCTCTCGCGGTAGCGGCACAGATACGCAGTATTTT.

The V call is TRBV10-2, the J call TRBJ2-5; maybe TRBD2 (7 bases). The CDR3 is made up of 14 amino acids. The V gene lost 6 bases and the J gene lost 5 bases, with 16 bases spanning the gap. Germline loops: CDR1 WSHSY, CDR2 SAAADI. CDR3 residues: CASSEMGGAETQYF. The CDR3 coding sequence is TGCGCCAGCAGCGAGATGGGGGGGGCCGAGACCCAGTACTTC.

V usage is TRBV7-2 and J usage is TRBJ1-2; maybe TRBD1 (5 bases). Germline loops: CDR1 SGHTA, CDR2 FQGNSA. V was clipped by 2 bases and J by 8 bases, with 18 bases between them. This CDR3 has 15 amino acids. CDR3 amino acids: CASSLTRGSEGGYTF. DNA of the CDR3: TGTGCCAGCAGCTTAACGAGGGGATCGGAGGGGGGCTACACCTTC. The full variable domain, rest sourced from reference TRBV7-2 and TRBJ1-2, is GAGVSQSPSNKVTEKGKDVELRCDPISGHTALYWYRQSLGQGLEFLIYFQGNSAPDKSGLPSDRFSAERTGGSVSTLTIQRTQQEDSAVYLCASSLTRGSEGGYTFGSGTRLTVV.

This clone has just one count. The rearrangement joins TRBV21-1 to TRBJ2-7. TRBV21-1 is a pseudogene locus. The CDR3 contains 14 residues. CDR3 sequence: CASSKAPNDYEQYF. The CDR3 DNA is TGTGCCAGCAGCAAAGCGCCCAATGACTACGAGCAGTACTTC.

The genes are TRBV6-5 and TRBJ1-3; D uncertain. Germline lookup yields CDR1 MNHEY and CDR2 SVGAGI. CDR3 length: 16 amino acids. The ends were cut back, 0 bases at V and 3 bases at J, with 12 bases in the middle. CDR3 sequence reads: CASSYSSQSGGNTIYF. The CDR3, as DNA: TGTGCCAGCAGTTACTCTTCCCAATCGGGTGGAAACACCATATATTTT.

The V and J genes are TRBV10-1 and TRBJ2-3; 9 bases are a match to TRBD1. Germline V lookup: CDR1 WNHNN, CDR2 SYGVQD (reference sequence). V shed 6 bases and J 4 bases; nucleotides not matched to a gene: 8. This CDR3 contains 15 residues. DNA for the CDR3: TGCGCCAGCAGCCCGGGACAGGGTACCGCAGATACGCAGTATTTT. Translated, it gives CASSPGQGTADTQYF.

The chain employs TRBV6-5 and TRBJ1-5, with no clear D. The CDR3 length is 14 residues. Germline V gives CDR1 MNHEY, CDR2 SVGAGI. Trimming cost V 6 bases and J 6 bases, with 15 bases left between them. The CDR3 loop reads CASRRWDIAQPQHF. CDR3 DNA: TGTGCCAGCAGGAGGTGGGATATCGCTCAGCCCCAGCATTTT.